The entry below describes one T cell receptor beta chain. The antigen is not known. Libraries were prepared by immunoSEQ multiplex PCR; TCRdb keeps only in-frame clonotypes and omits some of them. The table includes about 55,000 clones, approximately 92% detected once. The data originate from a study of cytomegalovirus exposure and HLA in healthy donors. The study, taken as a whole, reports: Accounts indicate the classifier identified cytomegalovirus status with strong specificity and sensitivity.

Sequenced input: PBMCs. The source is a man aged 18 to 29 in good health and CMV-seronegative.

The CDR3 DNA is TGTGCCAGCAGTGAAACAGGGGCACGATCAGAAAAACTGTTTTTT. It yields the protein CASSETGARSEKLFF. The gene calls are TRBV2 and TRBJ1-4; 7 nucleotides agree with TRBD1. V trimming: 2 bases; J trimming: 8 bases; junction bases outside the gene matches: 8. The V gene's germline CDR1 is SNHLY and CDR2 FYNNEI. The CDR3 spans 15 residues.